Below are 11 T cell receptor beta chains sequenced from a single sample in a study of CD8 T cells in ankylosing spondylitis. Using its own MiXCR run on the 5' RACE reads, TCRdb lists one record per CDR3 protein. The data contain 250,000 to 350,000 distinct CDR3 sequences, about 19% of them singletons. The sample taken for sequencing was blood, either unsorted or a sorted T cell fraction (not recorded which). These receptors came from a male donor with ankylosing spondylitis or in good health (not recorded which).

The chain combines TRBV12-3 or TRBV12-4 with TRBJ1-5; D not certain. V was clipped by 4 bases and J by 3 bases, with 10 bases between them. The CDR3 has 14 amino acids. The CDR3 DNA reads as TGTGCCAGCAGTTCCGGACGGAACAATCAGCCCCAGCATTTT. Translation: CASSSGRNNQPQHF.

The rearrangement links TRBV10-2 to TRBJ1-1, with 8 bases that match TRBD1. CDR1 and CDR2 (germline): WSHSY, SAAADI. The CDR3 has 16 residues. With 2 bases clipped from V and 4 bases from J, the junction kept 9 bases outside the gene matches. The CDR3 protein is CASSEGGTGSGTEAFF. The CDR3 DNA sequence: TGCGCCAGCAGTGAGGGGGGGACAGGTTCGGGCACTGAAGCTTTCTTT.

The chain employs TRBV28 and TRBJ2-1; TRBD1 agrees at 7 bases. This CDR3 is 12 amino acids long. Trimming at V came to 7 bases and at J to 5 bases, leaving 2 bases not matched to a gene. Germline CDR1 reads MDHEN; CDR2 reads SYDVKM. CDR3 bases: TGTGCCAGCAACAGGGGCGACAATGAGCAGTTCTTC. It encodes CASNRGDNEQFF.

In this sample, this clonotype turned up many times. J is TRBJ2-5 and V is TRBV5-1, with 8 bases identical to TRBD2. CDR1 is SGHRS, CDR2 YFSETQ, per germline. The J segment lost 2 bases and the V segment lost 4 bases, leaving 7 bases of the junction unmatched. The CDR3 extends over 15 amino acids. CDR3 DNA: TGCGCCAGCAGCACCGGGGGGGCAGGACAAGAGACCCAGTACTTC. It specifies CASSTGGAGQETQYF.

This chain links TRBV28 with TRBJ1-2, with 9 bases that match TRBD1. Germline trimming cut 10 bases from V and 8 bases from J; bases unmatched to any gene: 14. Germline values: CDR1 MDHEN, CDR2 SYDVKM. This CDR3 has 14 residues. In DNA, the CDR3 is TGTGCCACTTGCGCCGTGGGACAGGGTATAGGCTACACCTTC. It yields the protein CATCAVGQGIGYTF.

This clonotype was observed a handful of times. The chain combines TRBV15 with TRBJ1-2; 9 nucleotides agree with TRBD1. The V segment lost 1 base and the J segment 6 bases; nucleotides outside the gene matches: 12. The length of the CDR3 is 17 residues. The germline gives CDR1 LNHNV, CDR2 YYDKDF (reference sequence). CDR3 nucleotides: TGTGCCACCAGCAGAGCCCCTCCTTTGGGACAGGGCGATGGCTACACCTTC. Residues: CATSRAPPLGQGDGYTF.

This clonotype was seen a few times. The rearrangement joins TRBV3-1 to TRBJ1-5; D remains ambiguous. Germline V gene data show CDR1 as LGHDT and CDR2 as YNNKEL (reference sequence). The V gene lost 4 bases and the J gene lost 6 bases, with 19 bases spanning the gap. The CDR3 sequence is 16 residues long. In DNA, the CDR3 is TGTGCCAGCAGCCCAACTACCGGGCCCTTGTCTCAGCCCCAGCATTTT. Protein: CASSPTTGPLSQPQHF.

V gene TRBV7-9 combines with J gene TRBJ1-2; D uncertain. CDR3 length: 11 residues. V gave up 2 bases and J gave up 7 bases, with 5 bases separating them. Germline V gene lookup returns CDR1 SEHNR and CDR2 FQNEAQ (reference sequence). The DNA of the CDR3 is TGTGCCAGCAGCTTATATTCTGGCTACACCTTC. It codes for CASSLYSGYTF.

This chain joins TRBV13 and TRBJ2-3, with D uncertain. Germline V CDR1 and CDR2: PRHDT, FYEKMQ (reference sequence). CDR3 length equals 14 residues. V lost 0 bases and J 1 base, leaving 5 bases between the germline ends. The CDR3 DNA reads as TGTGCCAGCAGCTTAGGGCGGCGCACAGATACGCAGTATTTT. Translated, it gives CASSLGRRTDTQYF.

In this sample, this clonotype turned up once. A much larger clone lies one base from this, so it may be a read error. This chain uses TRBV12-3 or TRBV12-4 with TRBJ2-5; D gene uncertain. Trimming shortened V by 3 bases and J by 2 bases, and 10 bases separated the two germline ends. The CDR3 is 14 amino acids. The CDR3 DNA is TGTGCCAGCAGTTTTGTTAGCCATCAAGAGACCCAGTACTTC. This sequence encodes CASSFVSHQETQYF.

V gene TRBV5-1 combines with J gene TRBJ2-5, with 8 bases that match TRBD2. Germline CDR1 reads SGHRS; CDR2 reads YFSETQ. The CDR3 length is 18 residues. V was pared by 4 bases and J by 4 bases, with 18 bases of the junction left unmatched. CDR3 sequence: CASSLGTSGSRPIETQYF. The CDR3 nucleotides read TGCGCCAGCAGCCTGGGTACTAGCGGTTCGAGGCCTATAGAGACCCAGTACTTC.